A few counts support the clone carrying this T cell receptor beta chain. The antigen is unknown. The sample belongs to a study of cytomegalovirus exposure and HLA in healthy donors. Overall study findings and caveats: Roughly even sequencing depth across donors was the assumption behind the presence/absence analyses.

The primer mix had 60 Vbeta and 13 Jbeta primers. Produced via immunoSEQ multiplex PCR; TCRdb's table is partial and in-frame only. The table lists tens of thousands of clones, roughly 72% of them singletons. The TCR sequence derives from a man between 40 and 49 years old in good health and CMV-seropositive. The specimen was PBMCs.

In DNA, the CDR3 is TGTGCCAGCGGACAGGGCTGGACTGAAGCTTTCTTT. Translated: CASGQGWTEAFF. The chain carries TRBV6-1 and TRBJ1-1; 8 bases align to TRBD1. The CDR3 has 12 amino acids. Germline V lookup: CDR1 MNHNS, CDR2 SASEGT. With V trimmed by 8 bases and J by 5 bases, 4 bases remained unmatched.